This T cell receptor (beta chain) was recovered during a study of shared clonotypes between healthy human individuals. Study-level points and caveats: Large depth notwithstanding, sorted-subset sequencing proved incomplete by rarefaction.

In regard to this clone: Its antigen is as yet unknown.

Some clones are missing from TCRdb's copy, which holds only in-frame ones; the method was immunoSEQ multiplex PCR. The data contain about 1.1 million clones, roughly 80% of them singletons. V lost 5 bases and J 9 bases, leaving 13 bases between the germline ends. The CDR3 contains 12 residues. The germline V gene has CDR1 SGHVS and CDR2 FQNEAQ. Input material: memory CD4+ T cells from PBMCs. Described subset: CD45RA-negative fraction. The sequence came from a man younger than 30 in good health. Some clones in this sample may be carry-over from other donors' samples. The rearrangement links TRBV7-8 to TRBJ1-1, with unresolved D. CDR3 sequence: CASSPLWPKAFF. The DNA of the CDR3 is TGTGCCAGCAGCCCCCTATGGCCAAAAGCTTTCTTT.